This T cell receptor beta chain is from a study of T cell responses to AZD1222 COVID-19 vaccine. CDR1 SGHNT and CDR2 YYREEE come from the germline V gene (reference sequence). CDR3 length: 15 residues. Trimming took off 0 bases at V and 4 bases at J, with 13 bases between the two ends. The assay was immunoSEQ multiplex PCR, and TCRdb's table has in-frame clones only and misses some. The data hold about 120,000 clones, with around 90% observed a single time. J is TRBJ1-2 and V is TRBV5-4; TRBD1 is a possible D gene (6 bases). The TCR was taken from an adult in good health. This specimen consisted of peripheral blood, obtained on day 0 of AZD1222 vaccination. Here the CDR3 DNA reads TGTGCCAGCAGCTTGGAACAGGGACTCGGCTATGGCTACACCTTC. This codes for CASSLEQGLGYGYTF.